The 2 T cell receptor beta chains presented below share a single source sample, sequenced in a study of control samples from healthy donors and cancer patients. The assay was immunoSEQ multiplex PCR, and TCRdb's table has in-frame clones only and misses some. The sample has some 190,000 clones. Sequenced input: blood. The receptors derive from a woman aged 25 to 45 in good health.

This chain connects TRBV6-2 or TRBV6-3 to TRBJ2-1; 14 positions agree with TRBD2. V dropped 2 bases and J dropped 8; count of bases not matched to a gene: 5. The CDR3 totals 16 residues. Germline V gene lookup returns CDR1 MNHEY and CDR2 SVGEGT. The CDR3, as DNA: TGTGCCAGCAGTTACAGACTAGCGGGGGGGCCGGATGAGCAGTTCTTC. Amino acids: CASSYRLAGGPDEQFF.

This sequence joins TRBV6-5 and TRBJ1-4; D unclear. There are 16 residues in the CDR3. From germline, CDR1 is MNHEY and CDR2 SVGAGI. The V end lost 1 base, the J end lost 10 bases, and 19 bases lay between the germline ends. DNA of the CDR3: TGTGCCAGCAGTTACTTCGCCACGTGGAGTTCTTTAAAACTGTTTTTT. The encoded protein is CASSYFATWSSLKLFF.